These 22 T cell receptor beta chains were all obtained from the same sample, sequenced in a study of blood T cell repertoires in COVID-19. TCRdb keeps only in-frame clones here, not all; method: immunoSEQ multiplex PCR. This repertoire shows some 270,000 clones, roughly 88% found once; its top ten account for 3.5% to 4.5%. Sequencing input: PBMCs or T cells enriched from blood (not recorded which). These receptors were obtained from a woman aged 25 to 39 who had recovered from COVID-19.

This clone was observed once. J is TRBJ1-5 and V is TRBV18, with 7 nucleotides matching TRBD1. The V gene end was trimmed by 6 bases and the J gene end by 4 bases; junction bases not matched to a gene: 9. Germline CDR1 is KGHSH and CDR2 is LQKENI. The CDR3 length is 15 residues. The CDR3 is CASSSQQGENQPQHF. DNA for the CDR3: TGTGCCAGCTCGAGCCAGCAGGGGGAAAATCAGCCCCAGCATTTT.

The V gene is TRBV6-4, the J gene TRBJ1-1; the match to TRBD1 covers 7 bases. CDR1 and CDR2 from the germline V gene are MRHNA and SNTAGT. V lost 0 bases, J lost 4 bases, and 5 bases stayed unmatched. The CDR3 has 15 amino acids. CDR3 bases: TGTGCCAGCAGTGACTCGAGCCGGGACAGCACTGAAGCTTTCTTT. This codes for CASSDSSRDSTEAFF.

This chain connects TRBV9 to TRBJ2-1; possible D gene TRBD2, 6 bases. Germline V lookup: CDR1 SGDLS, CDR2 YYNGEE. V was trimmed by 3 bases and J by 8 bases, leaving 18 bases between them. The CDR3 contains 15 residues. This CDR3 is CASSETGTSSHEQFF. Written as DNA, the CDR3 is TGTGCCAGCAGCGAGACCGGGACTTCGTCGCATGAGCAGTTCTTC. Full variable domain (remainder filled in from reference TRBV9 and TRBJ2-1): DSGVTQTPKHLITATGQRVTLRCSPRSGDLSVYWYQQSLDQGLQFLIQYYNGEERAKGNILERFSAQQFPDLHSELNLSSLELGDSALYFCASSETGTSSHEQFFGPGTRLTVL.

The gene calls are TRBV7-3 and TRBJ2-1; 7 nucleotides align to TRBD2. The CDR3 has 13 residues. Germline V gene data show CDR1 as SGHTA and CDR2 as FQGTGA. V was pared by 8 bases and J by 7 bases, with 8 bases of the junction left unmatched. Here the CDR3 DNA reads TGTGCCAGCCCGGGGAGGGTAAGGAATGAGCAGTTCTTC. Protein product: CASPGRVRNEQFF.

This chain connects TRBV10-1 to TRBJ2-1; possible D gene TRBD1, 5 bases. CDR3 length: 15 residues. V was shortened by 6 bases and J by 6 bases, with 18 bases between the two germline ends. The germline CDR1 and CDR2 sequences are WNHNN and SYGVQD (reference sequence). CDR3 amino acids: CASRESGQLPNEQFF. Written as DNA, the CDR3 is TGCGCCAGCAGAGAATCCGGACAATTACCCAATGAGCAGTTCTTC.

The chain has TRBV9 and TRBJ1-2; 9 bases are shared with TRBD1. Germline V CDR1 and CDR2: SGDLS, YYNGEE. J was trimmed by 5 bases and V by 5 bases; bases with no gene match: 13. The CDR3 is 16 residues long. DNA of the CDR3: TGTGCCAGCAGTCGCTGGGAACAGGGGGCAGAGTATGGCTACACCTTC. Its protein product is CASSRWEQGAEYGYTF.

This chain uses TRBV28 with TRBJ2-6; TRBD1 aligns across 8 bases. The CDR3 contains 23 residues. Trimming took 3 bases from V and 0 from J; bases not matched to a gene: 22. Germline V gene sequence: CDR1 MDHEN, CDR2 SYDVKM. This CDR3 reads CASSFTFSLQFRGPTSGANVLTF. CDR3 sequence (DNA): TGTGCCAGCAGTTTTACCTTCTCGTTGCAGTTCAGGGGGCCTACCTCTGGGGCCAACGTCCTGACTTTC.

This clone has only a few counts. This chain connects TRBV30 to TRBJ1-5, with a tentative D call TRBD1 (5 bases). Trimming left V 2 bases short and J 7 bases short, with 12 bases between. The CDR3 runs 13 residues. In germline, CDR1 is GTSNPN, CDR2 SVGIG (reference sequence). The CDR3 sequence: CAWSLQKGQPQHF. The CDR3 DNA reads TGTGCCTGGAGTCTGCAAAAGGGGCAGCCCCAGCATTTT.

This clone occurred a few times. The V call is TRBV11-2, the J call TRBJ1-5; possible D gene TRBD1, 5 bases. The CDR3 consists of 15 residues. Germline CDR1 reads SGHAT; CDR2 reads FQNNGV. Trimming left V 1 base short and J 6 bases short, with 13 bases between. The CDR3 bases are TGTGCCAGCAGCTTAGGACCGGGGAGGGGTCAGCCCCAGCATTTT. Protein sequence: CASSLGPGRGQPQHF.

The chain employs TRBV12-5 and TRBJ1-1, with D perhaps matching TRBD1 (5 bases). This CDR3 comprises 15 residues. Germline V CDR1 and CDR2: LGHNT, FRNRAP. Trimming pared 5 bases from V and 0 bases from J, leaving 13 bases between. CDR3 region: CASGRDSRMNTEAFF. In DNA, the CDR3 is TGTGCTAGTGGTCGGGACTCTCGGATGAACACTGAAGCTTTCTTT. The full variable domain, rest sourced from reference TRBV12-5 and TRBJ1-1, is DARVTQTPRHKVTEMGQEVTMRCQPILGHNTVFWYRQTMMQGLELLAYFRNRAPLDDSGMPKDRFSAEMPDATLATLKIQPSEPRDSAVYFCASGRDSRMNTEAFFGQGTRLTVV.

The V call is TRBV28, the J call TRBJ2-2; 7 nucleotides line up with TRBD2. Germline V gives CDR1 MDHEN, CDR2 SYDVKM. The CDR3 has 16 residues. With V trimmed by 5 bases and J by 7 bases, 13 bases remained unmatched. The CDR3 loop is CASSPRLASPNGELFF. The DNA of the CDR3 is TGTGCCAGCAGTCCGAGACTAGCATCGCCCAACGGGGAGCTGTTTTTT. The entire variable domain, with the rest obtained from reference TRBV28 and TRBJ2-2, is as follows: DVKVTQSSRYLVKRTGEKVFLECVQDMDHENMFWYRQDPGLGLRLIYFSYDVKMKEKGDIPEGYSVSREKKERFSLILESASTNQTSMYLCASSPRLASPNGELFFGEGSRLTVL.

The J gene is TRBJ2-3, the V gene TRBV4-1; D gene uncertain. CDR1 is MGHRA, CDR2 YSYEKL, per germline. V was clipped by 0 bases and J by 0 bases, with 7 bases between them. There are 15 residues in the CDR3. This chain's CDR3 is CASSQDPASTDTQYF. The DNA for the CDR3 is TGCGCCAGCAGCCAAGACCCCGCGAGCACAGATACGCAGTATTTT.

V and J are TRBV30 and TRBJ1-2; the match to TRBD1 covers 7 bases. This CDR3 has 13 residues. Looked up from germline, CDR1 is GTSNPN and CDR2 is SVGIG (reference sequence). The trim removed 2 bases at V and 3 bases at J, leaving 3 bases unmatched. The CDR3 spells CAWSWQGDYGYTF. CDR3 in DNA: TGTGCCTGGAGTTGGCAGGGGGACTATGGCTACACCTTC.

J is TRBJ2-7 and V is TRBV7-2; 10 bases are a match to TRBD1. The CDR3 loop spans 13 amino acids. V lost 10 bases, J lost 4 bases, and 7 bases stayed unmatched. The germline V gene has CDR1 SGHTA and CDR2 FQGNSA. The CDR3 loop is CATGTGDRYEQYF. Here the CDR3 DNA reads TGTGCCACTGGGACAGGGGACAGATACGAGCAGTACTTC.

This clone showed up just a few times. The chain carries TRBV2 and TRBJ1-2; possible D gene TRBD1, 6 bases. The V gene lost 4 bases and the J gene lost 8 bases, with 11 bases spanning the gap. The CDR3 covers 12 residues. Germline CDR1 and CDR2: SNHLY and FYNNEI. For the CDR3, the DNA is TGTGCCAGCAGTGTACAGGGATGGGGCTACACCTTC. Amino acid sequence: CASSVQGWGYTF.

This clone showed up just a few times. This chain connects TRBV7-9 to TRBJ1-5, with D maybe TRBD1 (6 bases). The length of the CDR3 is 14 residues. Trimming cost V 2 bases and J 4 bases, with 9 bases left between them. Germline V lookup: CDR1 SEHNR, CDR2 FQNEAQ (reference sequence). CDR3 DNA sequence: TGTGCCAGCAGCTTACAGGGGTCAAATCAGCCCCAGCATTTT. Translating it yields CASSLQGSNQPQHF.

As DNA, the CDR3 is TGTGCCAGCAGTTACCTGCAGGGCACCGGGGAGCTGTTTTTT. Protein sequence: CASSYLQGTGELFF. This chain joins TRBV6-5 and TRBJ2-2; possible D gene TRBD1, 5 bases. This CDR3 spans 14 amino acids. Trimming pared 2 bases from V and 4 bases from J, leaving 8 bases between. Looked up from germline, CDR1 is MNHEY and CDR2 is SVGAGI.

The chain uses TRBV28 and TRBJ2-2, with a tentative D call TRBD1 (6 bases). V lost 9 bases and J lost 1, with 9 bases in between. The CDR3 spans 13 residues. Germline assignment: CDR1 MDHEN and CDR2 SYDVKM. This CDR3 is CASEDRNTGELFF. The DNA for the CDR3 is TGTGCCAGTGAGGACAGGAACACCGGGGAGCTGTTTTTT.

The chain joins TRBV7-3 to TRBJ2-3; a possible D gene is TRBD2 (5 bases). V was clipped by 2 bases and J by 2 bases, with 8 bases between them. CDR1 and CDR2 (germline): SGHTA, FQGTGA. There are 14 residues in the CDR3. CDR3 nucleotide sequence: TGTGCCAGCAGCTTAGTTGGACTCACAGATACGCAGTATTTT. Its translation is CASSLVGLTDTQYF. The full variable domain, its missing parts supplied by reference TRBV7-3 and TRBJ2-3, is GAGVSQTPSNKVTEKGKYVELRCDPISGHTALYWYRQSLGQGPEFLIYFQGTGAADDSGLPNDRFFAVRPEGSVSTLKIQRTERGDSAVYLCASSLVGLTDTQYFGPGTRLTVL.

The gene calls are TRBV7-9 and TRBJ2-7; D remains ambiguous. Trimming shortened V by 1 base and J by 3 bases, and 7 bases separated the two germline ends. The germline CDR1 and CDR2 sequences are SEHNR and FQNEAQ (reference sequence). CDR3 length: 13 residues. The CDR3: CASSLVPNYEQYF. DNA of the CDR3: TGTGCCAGCAGCTTAGTTCCTAACTACGAGCAGTACTTC.

The chain couples TRBV21-1 to TRBJ1-6; no check of the table's D call, TRBD1, against the DNA was made. TRBV21-1 is a documented pseudogene. The CDR3 covers 15 residues. CDR3: CASSKWDRVYSPLHF. CDR3 coding DNA: TGTGCCAGCAGCAAATGGGACAGGGTATATTCACCCCTCCACTTT.

The chain has TRBV5-1 and TRBJ1-2; 7 nucleotides match TRBD1. This CDR3 is built from 13 residues. V shed 2 bases and J 8 bases; nucleotides not matched to a gene: 6. Germline-derived CDR1 and CDR2 are SGHRS and YFSETQ. CDR3 protein: CASSFGQDEGYTF. The CDR3, as DNA: TGCGCCAGCAGCTTCGGACAGGACGAGGGCTACACCTTC.